This TCR beta chain came from a study of cytomegalovirus exposure and HLA in healthy donors. Study-wide findings and caveats: According to a later analysis, donors in an Asian-associated ancestry cluster reportedly had fewer N-insertions than the roughly 640-donor mean. Altogether, some 160 TCR beta chains were recorded as cytomegalovirus-associated. Data from an earlier analysis indicated that most TCR beta V segments were productive either about 87% or about 30% of the time.

Unmatched junction bases numbered 5, after V lost 2 bases and J lost 2 bases. CDR1 and CDR2 from the germline V gene are KGHSH and LQKENI. The CDR3 consists of 16 residues. As to this clone: What it binds is not known.

With 60 Vbeta and 13 Jbeta primers, the PCR was carried out. The protocol was immunoSEQ multiplex PCR, while the TCRdb copy is restricted to in-frame clones and leaves out a portion. The sample carries 200,000 to 250,000 clones, around 78% recorded once. This chain connects TRBV18 to TRBJ1-2; 10 bases agree with TRBD1. This sequence originates from a boy younger than 18 in good health and CMV-seronegative. Sequenced input: PBMCs. The CDR3 bases are TGTGCCAGCTCACCAACCCGGACAGGGGGGAACTATGGCTACACCTTC. Translated: CASSPTRTGGNYGYTF.